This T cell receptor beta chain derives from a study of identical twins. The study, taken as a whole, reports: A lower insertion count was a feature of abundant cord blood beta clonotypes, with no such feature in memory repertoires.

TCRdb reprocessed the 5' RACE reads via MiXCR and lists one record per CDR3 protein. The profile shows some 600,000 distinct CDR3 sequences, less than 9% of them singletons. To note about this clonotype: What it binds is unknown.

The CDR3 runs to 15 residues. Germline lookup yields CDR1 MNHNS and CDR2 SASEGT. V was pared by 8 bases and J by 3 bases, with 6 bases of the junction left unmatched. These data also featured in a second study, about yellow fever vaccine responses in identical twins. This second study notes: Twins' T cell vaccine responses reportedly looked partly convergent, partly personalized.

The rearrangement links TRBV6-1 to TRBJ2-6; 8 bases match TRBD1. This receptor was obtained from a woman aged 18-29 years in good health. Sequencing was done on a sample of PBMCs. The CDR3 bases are TGTGCCAGCTCTCAGGGGGCGGGTGGGGCCAACGTCCTGACTTTC. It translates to CASSQGAGGANVLTF.